Listed below are T cell receptor beta chains from one sample, sequenced in a study of response to subunit inactivated influenza vaccine. MiXCR was run by TCRdb on the RT-PCR reads, yielding one entry per CDR3 protein. There are about 780,000 distinct CDR3 sequences in the sample; around a sixth occur only once, and roughly 11% lies in the top ten. The source was PBMCs from blood, collected roughly 5 days after vaccination. The source is a man between 45 and 60 years old who received an inactivated influenza vaccine. The CDR3 runs from the conserved cysteine through the conserved F or W. The order of the fields is V gene, J gene, D gene, clone size, CDR3 DNA, CDR3 protein. D genes are given only for firm matches. The listing skips clone size in some rows; elsewhere it reads once, few, many or a size class.

>TRBV24-1|TRBJ2-7|TRBD1|-
TGTGCCACCGGGGGACAGGGCCCCAACGAGCAGTACTTC
CATGGQGPNEQYF
>TRBV24-1|TRBJ2-1|TRBD2|-
TGTGCCAGCGGGACTAGCGGGAGGAGTGAGCAGTTCTTC
CASGTSGRSEQFF
>TRBV6-1|TRBJ2-1|-|few
TGTGCCAGCAGTGAAGAAGGGGGAGGCGAGCAGTTCTTC
CASSEEGGGEQFF
>TRBV20-1|TRBJ1-1|-|-
TGCAGTGCTAGCCCCAGGAGTGGTGCTGAAGCTTTCTTT
CSASPRSGAEAFF
>TRBV20-1|TRBJ1-5|-|-
TGCAGTGCTGCCTTGACGGGGAGCAATCAGCCCCAGCATTTT
CSAALTGSNQPQHF
>TRBV7-2|TRBJ1-1|-|-
TGTGCCAGCAGCTTAGAGGGCGCGGGAGGGACTGAAGCTTTCTTT
CASSLEGAGGTEAFF
>TRBV20-1|TRBJ2-5|-|few
TGCAGTGCTGAGGGACCTCTGGGAGAGACCCAGTACTTC
CSAEGPLGETQYF
>TRBV5-1|TRBJ1-1|-|many
TGCGCCAGCAGCCGCTCCGGTACTGTGAACACTGAAGCTTTCTTT
CASSRSGTVNTEAFF
>TRBV6-4|TRBJ1-5|TRBD1|few
TGTGCCAGCAGTTCCGACGGACAGGGCAATCAGCCCCAGCATTTT
CASSSDGQGNQPQHF
>TRBV6-8|TRBJ2-7|TRBD1|-
TGTGCCAGCAGTAACCGGACAGGGGACTTCCATATTATCGGTCACGAGCAGTACTTC
CASSNRTGDFHIIGHEQYF
>TRBV20-1|TRBJ2-5|-|-
TGCAGTGCTCAGGGGAGTGGAGAGACCCAGTACTTC
CSAQGSGETQYF
>TRBV20-1|TRBJ1-1|-|-
TGCAGTGCTAGGGACCCCAGGGTTACTGAAGCTTTCTTT
CSARDPRVTEAFF
>TRBV12-3/TRBV12-4|TRBJ2-7|TRBD1|few
TGTGCCAGCACCACCGGGACAGCCTACGAGCAGTACTTC
CASTTGTAYEQYF
>TRBV5-1|TRBJ2-5|TRBD1|-
TGCGCCAGCAGCTCGGACAGGGTTCAAGAGACCCAGTACTTC
CASSSDRVQETQYF
>TRBV4-3|TRBJ2-7|TRBD2|-
TGCGCCAGCAGCGACACTAGCGGGGGGTACGAGCAGTACTTC
CASSDTSGGYEQYF
>TRBV11-2|TRBJ2-1|-|-
TGTGCCAGCAGCTTAGTACCGTTTAATGAGCAGTTCTTC
CASSLVPFNEQFF
>TRBV25-1|TRBJ2-1|TRBD1|-
TGTGCCAGCAGTCCGATAGGGGGACAGGTGTCGCACAATGAGCAGTTCTTC
CASSPIGGQVSHNEQFF
>TRBV29-1|TRBJ1-3|TRBD1|-
TGCAGCGGTGGCCAGGGGGCAGATGGAAACACCATATATTTT
CSGGQGADGNTIYF
>TRBV20-1|TRBJ1-4|-|few
TGCAGTGCTCCCAAAAGGGTCTCAAATGAAAAACTGTTTTTT
CSAPKRVSNEKLFF
>TRBV20-1|TRBJ2-3|-|many
TGCAGTGCTAGAGAAGGCCGGTACACAGATACGCAGTATTTT
CSAREGRYTDTQYF
>TRBV18|TRBJ1-1|-|-
TGTGCCAGCTCACCACAGTTGTCAGGGCATTCGGGCACTGAAGCTTTCTTT
CASSPQLSGHSGTEAFF
>TRBV7-9|TRBJ1-6|TRBD1|-
TGTGCCAGCAGCAAGACAGGGGACTCACCCCTCCACTTT
CASSKTGDSPLHF
>TRBV24-1|TRBJ2-3|-|few
TGTGCCACCAGTGCCAACCCAGGGACAGATACGCAGTATTTT
CATSANPGTDTQYF
>TRBV5-1|TRBJ1-4|TRBD1|-
TGCGCCAGCAGATATGGGACAGGGGCCTCAACTAATGAAAAACTGTTTTTT
CASRYGTGASTNEKLFF
>TRBV5-1|TRBJ2-7|-|-
TGCGCCAGCAGCTTGCTCGGACTTGGGTCCTACGAGCAGTACTTC
CASSLLGLGSYEQYF
>TRBV12-3/TRBV12-4|TRBJ2-5|-|few
TGTGCCAGCAGCCCCCCCAGGGGAGGGCTCCAAGAGACCCAGTACTTC
CASSPPRGGLQETQYF
>TRBV20-1|TRBJ1-2|TRBD1|few
TGCAGTGCTAGACCGGGGACAGGGGTCTCTGGCTACACCTTC
CSARPGTGVSGYTF
>TRBV11-2|TRBJ2-7|-|-
TGTGCCAGCAGCCAGGACGTTTTTTACGAGCAGTACTTC
CASSQDVFYEQYF
>TRBV12-3/TRBV12-4|TRBJ1-1|-|few
TGTGCCAGCATTCTCCGGGGGGGCACGAACACTGAAGCTTTCTTT
CASILRGGTNTEAFF
>TRBV29-1|TRBJ1-2|-|few
TGCAGCGTTGAAGATCCCGGGGATGGCTACACCTTC
CSVEDPGDGYTF
>TRBV29-1|TRBJ2-3|-|few
TGCAGCGTTGGGCTCAGGTCGAGCACAGATACGCAGTATTTT
CSVGLRSSTDTQYF
>TRBV9|TRBJ2-7|TRBD2|-
TGTGCCAGCAGCGTAGGACTAGCGGGAGGGCCCTACGAGCAGTACTTC
CASSVGLAGGPYEQYF
>TRBV28|TRBJ2-5|-|few
TGTGCCAGCAGCCCTTTCGTAGGGGGGGCTGGAGGGACCCAGTACTTC
CASSPFVGGAGGTQYF
>TRBV5-6|TRBJ2-3|-|-
TGTGCCAGCAGCCCTGGACGGTCTGGGTCGTATTTT
CASSPGRSGSYF
>TRBV6-2/TRBV6-3|TRBJ2-3|-|few
TGTGCCAGCAGTTTCCCCTCCGGGGCTAGCACAGATACGCAGTATTTT
CASSFPSGASTDTQYF
>TRBV5-1|TRBJ2-3|-|-
TGCGCCAGCAGCTTGGGAGTGGCGCCAGATACGCAGTATTTT
CASSLGVAPDTQYF
>TRBV5-1|TRBJ2-7|-|-
TGCGCCAGCAGCTATCAGGGGCTCGCCGTGTTC
CASSYQGLAVF
>TRBV4-1|TRBJ2-5|TRBD1|-
TGCGCCAGCAGCCAGGTTGGGACAGCCCAAGAGACCCAGTCCTTC
CASSQVGTAQETQSF
>TRBV5-1|TRBJ1-2|TRBD1|-
TGCGCCAGCAGCTGGACAGGGGGATCTGACTCAAACTATGGCTACACCTTC
CASSWTGGSDSNYGYTF
>TRBV5-1|TRBJ2-1|-|-
TGCGCCAGCAGCTCCGGGATCTACTACAATGAGCAGTTCTTC
CASSSGIYYNEQFF
>TRBV10-3|TRBJ1-2|-|-
TGTGCCATCAGTGAGTCGTTTTACAGGGAACGCGTCGATGGCTACACCTTC
CAISESFYRERVDGYTF
>TRBV4-1|TRBJ1-2|-|few
TGCGCCAGCAGCCAACTTTTTCGGGAGGGGGTTGGCTACACCTTC
CASSQLFREGVGYTF
>TRBV20-1|TRBJ2-2|TRBD2|-
TGCAGTGCCAGAAGGGGAGGGGCGGACACCGGGGAGCTGTTTTTT
CSARRGGADTGELFF
>TRBV24-1|TRBJ2-1|-|many
TGTGCCACCAGTGATTTGGGGGCATCCTCCTACAATGAGCAGTTCTTC
CATSDLGASSYNEQFF